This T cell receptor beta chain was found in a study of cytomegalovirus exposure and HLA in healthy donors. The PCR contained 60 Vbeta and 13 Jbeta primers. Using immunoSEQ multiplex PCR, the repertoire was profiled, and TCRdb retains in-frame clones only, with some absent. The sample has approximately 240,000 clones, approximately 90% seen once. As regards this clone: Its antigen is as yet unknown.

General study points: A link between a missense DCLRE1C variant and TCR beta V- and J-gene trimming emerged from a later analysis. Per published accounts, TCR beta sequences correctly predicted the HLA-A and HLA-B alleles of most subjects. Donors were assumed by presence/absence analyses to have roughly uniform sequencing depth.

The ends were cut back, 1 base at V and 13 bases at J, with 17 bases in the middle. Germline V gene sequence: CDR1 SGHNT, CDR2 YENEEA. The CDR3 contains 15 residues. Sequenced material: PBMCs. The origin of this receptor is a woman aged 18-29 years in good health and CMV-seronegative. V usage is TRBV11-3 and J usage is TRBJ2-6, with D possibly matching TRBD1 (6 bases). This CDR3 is CASSLGGTPERVLTF. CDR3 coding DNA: TGTGCCAGCAGCTTAGGAGGGACACCAGAGCGGGTCCTGACTTTC. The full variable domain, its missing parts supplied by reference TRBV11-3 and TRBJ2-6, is EAGVVQSPRYKIIEKKQPVAFWCNPISGHNTLYWYLQNLGQGPELLIRYENEEAVDDSQLPKDRFSAERLKGVDSTLKIQPAELGDSAVYLCASSLGGTPERVLTFGAGSRLTVL.